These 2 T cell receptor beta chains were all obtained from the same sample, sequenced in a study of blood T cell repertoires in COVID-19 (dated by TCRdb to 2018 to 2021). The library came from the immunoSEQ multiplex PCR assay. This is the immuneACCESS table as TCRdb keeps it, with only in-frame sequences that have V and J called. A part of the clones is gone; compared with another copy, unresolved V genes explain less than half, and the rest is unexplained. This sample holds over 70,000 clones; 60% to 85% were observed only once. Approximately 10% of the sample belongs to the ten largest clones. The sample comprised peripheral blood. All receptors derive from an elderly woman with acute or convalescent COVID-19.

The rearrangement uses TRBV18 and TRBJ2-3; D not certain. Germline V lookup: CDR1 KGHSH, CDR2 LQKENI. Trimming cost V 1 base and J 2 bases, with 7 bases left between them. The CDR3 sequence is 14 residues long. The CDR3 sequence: CASSPRSNTDTQYF. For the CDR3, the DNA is TGTGCCAGCTCACCACGTTCAAACACAGATACGCAGTATTTT.

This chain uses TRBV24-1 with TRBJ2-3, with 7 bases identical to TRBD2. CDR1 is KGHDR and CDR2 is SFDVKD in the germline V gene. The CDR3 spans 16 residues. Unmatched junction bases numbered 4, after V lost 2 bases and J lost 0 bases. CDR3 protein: CATSDWEGTSTDTQYF. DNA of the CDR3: TGTGCCACCAGTGATTGGGAGGGGACTAGCACAGATACGCAGTATTTT.